The 2 T cell receptor beta chains below were found in one sample sequenced in a study of shared clonotypes between healthy human individuals. Libraries were prepared by immunoSEQ multiplex PCR; TCRdb keeps only in-frame clonotypes and omits some of them. The top ten clones hold roughly 52% of a sample with about 92,000 clones, over 60% of them seen once. Sequencing was done on a sample of memory CD8+ T cells sorted from blood. Subset: CD45RO+ cells pooled with CCR7-negative TemRA cells. These receptors were taken from a man aged 25 to 45 in good health.

The chain recombines TRBV4-3 with TRBJ1-2, with D maybe TRBD1 (5 bases). The ends were cut back, 0 bases at V and 6 bases at J, with 11 bases in the middle. The length of the CDR3 is 14 residues. Germline loops: CDR1 LGHNA, CDR2 YSLEER. CDR3 sequence: CASSQDAGFNGYTF. The CDR3 DNA reads TGCGCCAGCAGCCAAGATGCAGGGTTCAATGGCTACACCTTC.

This clone came up many times. The genes are TRBV2 and TRBJ2-1, with D maybe TRBD2 (5 bases). CDR3 length: 11 residues. CDR1 is SNHLY, CDR2 FYNNEI, per germline. V lost 7 bases and J 9 bases, leaving 10 bases between the germline ends. The CDR3: CASNWGVEQFF. CDR3 nucleotides: TGTGCCAGCAATTGGGGAGTTGAGCAGTTCTTC. Filled out from reference TRBV2 and TRBJ2-1, the complete variable domain reads EPEVTQTPSHQVTQMGQEVILRCVPISNHLYFYWYRQILGQKVEFLVSFYNNEISEKSEIFDDQFSVERPDGSNFTLKIRSTKLEDSAMYFCASNWGVEQFFGPGTRLTVL.